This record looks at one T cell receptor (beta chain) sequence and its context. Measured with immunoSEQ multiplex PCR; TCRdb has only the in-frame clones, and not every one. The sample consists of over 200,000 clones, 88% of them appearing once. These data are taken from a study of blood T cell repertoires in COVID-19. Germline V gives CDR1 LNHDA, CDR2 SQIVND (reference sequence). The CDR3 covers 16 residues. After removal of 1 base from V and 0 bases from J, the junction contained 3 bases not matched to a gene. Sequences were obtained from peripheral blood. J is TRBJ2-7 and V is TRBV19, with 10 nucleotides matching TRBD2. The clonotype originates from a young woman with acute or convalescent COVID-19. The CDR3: CASSIGTSGYSYEQYF. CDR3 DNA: TGTGCCAGTAGTATAGGGACTAGCGGTTACTCCTACGAGCAGTACTTC.